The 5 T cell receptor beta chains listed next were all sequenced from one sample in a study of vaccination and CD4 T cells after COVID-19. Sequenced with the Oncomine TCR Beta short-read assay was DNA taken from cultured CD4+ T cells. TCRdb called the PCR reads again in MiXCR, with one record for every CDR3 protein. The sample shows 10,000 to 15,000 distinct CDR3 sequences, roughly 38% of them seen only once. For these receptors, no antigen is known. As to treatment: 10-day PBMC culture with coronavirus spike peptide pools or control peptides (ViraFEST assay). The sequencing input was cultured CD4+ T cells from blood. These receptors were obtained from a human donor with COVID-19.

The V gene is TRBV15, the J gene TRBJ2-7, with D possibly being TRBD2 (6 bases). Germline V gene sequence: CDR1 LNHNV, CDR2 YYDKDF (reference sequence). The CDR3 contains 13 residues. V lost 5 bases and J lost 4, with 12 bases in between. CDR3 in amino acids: CATSLAGTYEQYF. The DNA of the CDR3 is TGTGCCACCAGCTTGGCGGGGACGTACGAGCAGTACTTC.

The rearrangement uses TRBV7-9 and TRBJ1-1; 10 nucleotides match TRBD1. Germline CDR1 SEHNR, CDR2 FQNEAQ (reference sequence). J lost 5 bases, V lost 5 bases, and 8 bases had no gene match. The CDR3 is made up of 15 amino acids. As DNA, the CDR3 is TGTGCCAGCAGCGGACGGACAGGGGGTAGGACTGAAGCTTTCTTT. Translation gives CASSGRTGGRTEAFF.

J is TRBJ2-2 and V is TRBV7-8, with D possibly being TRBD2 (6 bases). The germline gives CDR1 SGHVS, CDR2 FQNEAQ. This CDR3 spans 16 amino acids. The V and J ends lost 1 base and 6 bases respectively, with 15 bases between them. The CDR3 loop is CASSLVGGAWAGELFF. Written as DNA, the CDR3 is TGTGCCAGCAGCTTAGTCGGGGGAGCGTGGGCCGGGGAGCTGTTTTTT.

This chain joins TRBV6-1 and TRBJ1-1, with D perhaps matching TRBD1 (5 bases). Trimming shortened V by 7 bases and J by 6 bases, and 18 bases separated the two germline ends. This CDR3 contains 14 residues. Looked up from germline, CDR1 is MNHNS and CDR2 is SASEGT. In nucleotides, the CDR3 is TGTGCCAGCAACCGGCGGGACGGACTTCCTGAAGCTTTCTTT. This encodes CASNRRDGLPEAFF.

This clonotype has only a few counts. CDR3 nucleotides: TGTGCCAGCTCACCAACTAGGAACACCGGGGAGCTGTTTTTT. This gives the protein CASSPTRNTGELFF. The chain combines TRBV18 with TRBJ2-2; a possible D gene is TRBD2 (5 bases). Germline V lookup: CDR1 KGHSH, CDR2 LQKENI. The CDR3 totals 14 residues. Trimming left V 2 bases short and J 1 base short, with 5 bases between.